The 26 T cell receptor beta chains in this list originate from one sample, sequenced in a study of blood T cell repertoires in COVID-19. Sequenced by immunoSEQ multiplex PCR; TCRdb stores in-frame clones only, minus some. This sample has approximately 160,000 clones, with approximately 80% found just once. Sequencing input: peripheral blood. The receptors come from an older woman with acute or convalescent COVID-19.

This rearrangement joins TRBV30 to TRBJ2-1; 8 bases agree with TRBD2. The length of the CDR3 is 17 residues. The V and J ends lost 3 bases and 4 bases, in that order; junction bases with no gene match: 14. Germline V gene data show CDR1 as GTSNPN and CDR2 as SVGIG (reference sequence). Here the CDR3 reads CAWSPSPGTRLYNEQFF. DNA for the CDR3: TGTGCCTGGAGCCCCTCCCCCGGGACTAGACTTTACAATGAGCAGTTCTTC.

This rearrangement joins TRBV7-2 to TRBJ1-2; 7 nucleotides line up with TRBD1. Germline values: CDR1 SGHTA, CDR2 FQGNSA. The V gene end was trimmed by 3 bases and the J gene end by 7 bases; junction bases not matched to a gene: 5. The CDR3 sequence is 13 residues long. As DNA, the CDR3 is TGTGCCAGCAGCTTGTACCAGGGGGTTGGCTACACCTTC. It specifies CASSLYQGVGYTF. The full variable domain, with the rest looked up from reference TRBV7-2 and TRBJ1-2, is GAGVSQSPSNKVTEKGKDVELRCDPISGHTALYWYRQSLGQGLEFLIYFQGNSAPDKSGLPSDRFSAERTGGSVSTLTIQRTQQEDSAVYLCASSLYQGVGYTFGSGTRLTVV.

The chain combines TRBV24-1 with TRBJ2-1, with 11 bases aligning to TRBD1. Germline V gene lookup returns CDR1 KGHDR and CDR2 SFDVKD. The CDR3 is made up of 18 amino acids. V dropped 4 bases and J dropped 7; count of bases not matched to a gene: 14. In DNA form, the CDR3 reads TGTGCCACCAGTGACCTAGCCCCGGGACAGGGGGGTTTAAATGAGCAGTTCTTC. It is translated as CATSDLAPGQGGLNEQFF.

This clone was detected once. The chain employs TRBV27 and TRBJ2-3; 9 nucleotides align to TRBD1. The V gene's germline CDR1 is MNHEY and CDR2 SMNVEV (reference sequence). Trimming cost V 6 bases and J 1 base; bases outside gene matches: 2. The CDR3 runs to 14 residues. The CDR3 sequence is CASRWTGGTDTQYF. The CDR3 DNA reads TGTGCCAGCAGGTGGACAGGGGGCACAGATACGCAGTATTTT.

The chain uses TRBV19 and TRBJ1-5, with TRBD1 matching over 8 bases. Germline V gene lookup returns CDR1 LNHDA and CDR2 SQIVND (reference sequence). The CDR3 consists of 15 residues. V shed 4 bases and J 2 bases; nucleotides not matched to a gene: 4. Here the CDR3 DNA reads TGTGCCAGTAGTAGAGACAGGGGAGGCAATCAGCCCCAGCATTTT. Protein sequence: CASSRDRGGNQPQHF.

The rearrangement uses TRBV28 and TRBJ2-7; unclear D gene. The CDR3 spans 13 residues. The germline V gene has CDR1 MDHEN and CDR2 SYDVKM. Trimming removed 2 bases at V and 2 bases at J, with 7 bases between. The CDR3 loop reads CASSLGPTYEQYF. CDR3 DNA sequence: TGTGCCAGCAGTTTAGGCCCAACCTACGAGCAGTACTTC.

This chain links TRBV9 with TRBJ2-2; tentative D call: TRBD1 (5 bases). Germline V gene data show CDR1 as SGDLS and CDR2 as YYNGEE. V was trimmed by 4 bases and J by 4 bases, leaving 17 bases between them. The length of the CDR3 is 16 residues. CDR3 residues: CASSWTSRALTGELFF. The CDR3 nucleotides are TGTGCCAGCAGCTGGACAAGCCGAGCCCTCACCGGGGAGCTGTTTTTT.

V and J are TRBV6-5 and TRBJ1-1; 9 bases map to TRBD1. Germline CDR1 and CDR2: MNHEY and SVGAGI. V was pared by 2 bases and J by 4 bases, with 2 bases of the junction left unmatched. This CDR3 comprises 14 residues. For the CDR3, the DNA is TGTGCCAGCAGTTACGCGACAGGGGGCACTGAAGCTTTCTTT. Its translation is CASSYATGGTEAFF.

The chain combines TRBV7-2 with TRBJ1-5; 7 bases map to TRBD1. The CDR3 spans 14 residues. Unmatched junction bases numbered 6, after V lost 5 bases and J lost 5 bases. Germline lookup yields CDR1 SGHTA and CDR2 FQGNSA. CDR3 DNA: TGTGCCAGCAGCGCCCGACAGGGCGATCAGCCCCAGCATTTT. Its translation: CASSARQGDQPQHF.

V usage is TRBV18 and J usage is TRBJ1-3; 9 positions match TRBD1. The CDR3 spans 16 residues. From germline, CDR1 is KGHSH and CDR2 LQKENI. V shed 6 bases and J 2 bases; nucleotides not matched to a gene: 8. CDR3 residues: CASSSPHRGPGNTIYF. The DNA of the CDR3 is TGTGCCAGCTCGTCACCGCACAGGGGGCCTGGAAACACCATATATTTT.

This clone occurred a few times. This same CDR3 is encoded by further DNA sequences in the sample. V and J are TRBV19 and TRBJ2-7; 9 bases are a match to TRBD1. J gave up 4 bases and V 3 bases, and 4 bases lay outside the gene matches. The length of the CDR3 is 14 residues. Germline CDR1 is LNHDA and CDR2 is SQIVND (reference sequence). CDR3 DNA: TGTGCCAGTAGTATGGGACAGGGAGGATACGAGCAGTACTTC. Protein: CASSMGQGGYEQYF.

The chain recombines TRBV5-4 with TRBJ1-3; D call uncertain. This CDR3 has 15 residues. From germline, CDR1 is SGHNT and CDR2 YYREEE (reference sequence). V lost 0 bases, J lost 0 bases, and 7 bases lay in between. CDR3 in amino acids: CASSLGGDSGNTIYF. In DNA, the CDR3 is TGTGCCAGCAGCTTGGGGGGAGACTCTGGAAACACCATATATTTT. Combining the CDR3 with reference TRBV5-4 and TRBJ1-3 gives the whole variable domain ETGVTQSPTHLIKTRGQQVTLRCSSQSGHNTVSWYQQALGQGPQFIFQYYREEENGRGNFPPRFSGLQFPNYSSELNVNALELDDSALYLCASSLGGDSGNTIYFGEGSWLTVV.

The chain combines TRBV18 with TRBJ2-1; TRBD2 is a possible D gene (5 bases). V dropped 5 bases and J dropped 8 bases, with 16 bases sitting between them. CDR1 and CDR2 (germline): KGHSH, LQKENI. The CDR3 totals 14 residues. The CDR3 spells CASSGLLDSDEQFF. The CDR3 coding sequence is TGTGCCAGCTCAGGACTCCTCGACTCCGATGAGCAGTTCTTC.

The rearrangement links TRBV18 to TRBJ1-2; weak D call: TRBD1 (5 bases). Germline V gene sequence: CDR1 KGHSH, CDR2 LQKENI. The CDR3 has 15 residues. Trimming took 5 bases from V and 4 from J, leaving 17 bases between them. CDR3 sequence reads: CASSYLFPGVYGYTF. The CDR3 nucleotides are TGTGCCAGCTCATATCTTTTCCCGGGGGTCTATGGCTACACCTTC.

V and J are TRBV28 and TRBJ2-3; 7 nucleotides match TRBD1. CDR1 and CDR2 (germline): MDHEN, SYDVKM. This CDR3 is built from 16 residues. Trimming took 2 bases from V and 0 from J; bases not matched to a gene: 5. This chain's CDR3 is CASSLLGQVSTDTQYF. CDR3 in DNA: TGTGCCAGCAGTTTACTCGGACAGGTTAGCACAGATACGCAGTATTTT.

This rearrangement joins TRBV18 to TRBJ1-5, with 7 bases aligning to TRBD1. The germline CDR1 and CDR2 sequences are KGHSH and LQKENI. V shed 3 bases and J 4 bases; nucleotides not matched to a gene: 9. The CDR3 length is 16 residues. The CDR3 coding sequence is TGTGCCAGCTCACCCACGGACAGGTTTTCGAATCAGCCCCAGCATTTT. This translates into CASSPTDRFSNQPQHF.

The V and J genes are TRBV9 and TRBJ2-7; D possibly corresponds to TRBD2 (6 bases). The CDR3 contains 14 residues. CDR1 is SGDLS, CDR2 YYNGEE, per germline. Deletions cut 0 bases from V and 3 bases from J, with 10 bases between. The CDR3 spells CASSVAPGGYEQYF. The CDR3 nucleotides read TGTGCCAGCAGCGTAGCCCCCGGGGGCTACGAGCAGTACTTC.

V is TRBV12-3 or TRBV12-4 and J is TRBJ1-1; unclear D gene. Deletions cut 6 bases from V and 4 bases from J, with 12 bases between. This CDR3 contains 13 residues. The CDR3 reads CASRLTRSTEAFF. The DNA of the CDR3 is TGTGCCAGCAGACTTACTCGTTCCACTGAAGCTTTCTTT.

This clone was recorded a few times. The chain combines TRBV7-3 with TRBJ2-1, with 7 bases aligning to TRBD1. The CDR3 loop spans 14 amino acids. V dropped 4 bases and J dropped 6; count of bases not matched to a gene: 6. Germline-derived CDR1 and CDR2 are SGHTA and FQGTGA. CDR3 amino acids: CASSSSGTVNEQFF. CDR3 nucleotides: TGTGCCAGCAGCTCATCCGGGACAGTCAATGAGCAGTTCTTC.

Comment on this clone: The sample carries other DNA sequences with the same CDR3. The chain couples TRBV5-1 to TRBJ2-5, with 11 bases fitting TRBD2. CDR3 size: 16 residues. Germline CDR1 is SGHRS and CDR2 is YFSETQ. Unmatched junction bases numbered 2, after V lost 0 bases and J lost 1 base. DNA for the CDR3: TGCGCCAGCAGCTTGGGCGGGACTAGCGGCCAAGAGACCCAGTACTTC. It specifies CASSLGGTSGQETQYF.

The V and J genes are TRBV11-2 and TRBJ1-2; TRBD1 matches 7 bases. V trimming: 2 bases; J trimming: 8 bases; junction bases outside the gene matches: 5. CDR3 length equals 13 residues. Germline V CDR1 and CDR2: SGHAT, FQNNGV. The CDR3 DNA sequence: TGTGCCAGCAGCTTATCAGGACAGGCGGGCTACACCTTC. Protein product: CASSLSGQAGYTF. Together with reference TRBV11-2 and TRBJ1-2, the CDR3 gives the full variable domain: EAGVAQSPRYKIIEKRQSVAFWCNPISGHATLYWYQQILGQGPKLLIQFQNNGVVDDSQLPKDRFSAERLKGVDSTLKIQPAKLEDSAVYLCASSLSGQAGYTFGSGTRLTVV.

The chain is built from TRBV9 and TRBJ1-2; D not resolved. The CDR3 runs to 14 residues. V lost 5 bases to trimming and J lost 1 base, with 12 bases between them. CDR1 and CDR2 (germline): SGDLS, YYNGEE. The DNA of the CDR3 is TGTGCCAGCAGTTACTCCGAGGGTAACTATGGCTACACCTTC. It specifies CASSYSEGNYGYTF.

CDR3 sequence (DNA): TGTGCCAGCAGACAAAGCGGCAGAGTTTCACCCCTCCACTTT. Its protein product is CASRQSGRVSPLHF. The chain couples TRBV28 to TRBJ1-6; D call uncertain. V lost 6 bases and J lost 9, with 15 bases in between. The V gene's germline CDR1 is MDHEN and CDR2 SYDVKM. CDR3 length: 14 amino acids.

The CDR3 protein is CASNGEGTSGRYEAYNEQFF. The CDR3 DNA follows: TGTGCCAGCAACGGAGAAGGCACTAGCGGGAGATATGAAGCATACAATGAGCAGTTCTTC. This sequence joins TRBV9 and TRBJ2-1, with 11 nucleotides matching TRBD2. Trimming removed 6 bases from V and 4 bases from J; junction bases left unmatched: 21. This CDR3 contains 20 residues. Germline-derived CDR1 and CDR2 are SGDLS and YYNGEE.

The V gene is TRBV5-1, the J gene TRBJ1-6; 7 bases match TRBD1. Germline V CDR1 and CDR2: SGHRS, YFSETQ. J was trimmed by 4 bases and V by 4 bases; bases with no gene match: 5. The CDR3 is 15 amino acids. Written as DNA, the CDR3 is TGCGCCAGCAGCCCCGCACAGGGGTATAATTCACCCCTCCACTTT. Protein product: CASSPAQGYNSPLHF.

CDR3 region: CSVVLRRGGYQETQYF. CDR3 sequence (DNA): TGCAGCGTTGTGCTGCGGCGGGGGGGGTACCAAGAGACCCAGTACTTC. This chain links TRBV29-1 with TRBJ2-5; 9 nucleotides align to TRBD2. Per germline, CDR1 SQVTM and CDR2 ANQGSEA. With 4 bases clipped from V and 0 bases from J, the junction kept 9 bases outside the gene matches. The CDR3 totals 16 residues.